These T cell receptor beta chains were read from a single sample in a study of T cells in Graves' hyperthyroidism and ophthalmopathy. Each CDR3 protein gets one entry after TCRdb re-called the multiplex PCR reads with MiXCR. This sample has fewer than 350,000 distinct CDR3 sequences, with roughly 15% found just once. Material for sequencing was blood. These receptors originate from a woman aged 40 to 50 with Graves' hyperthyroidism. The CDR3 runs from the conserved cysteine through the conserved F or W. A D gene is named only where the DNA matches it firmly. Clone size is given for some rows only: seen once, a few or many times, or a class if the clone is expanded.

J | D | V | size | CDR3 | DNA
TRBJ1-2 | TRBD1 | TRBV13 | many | CASSRGTGRDGYTF | TGTGCCAGCAGCCGTGGGACAGGGAGGGATGGCTACACCTTC
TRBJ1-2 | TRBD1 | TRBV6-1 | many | CASSVRQGYGYTF | TGTGCCAGCAGTGTTAGACAGGGATACGGCTACACCTTC
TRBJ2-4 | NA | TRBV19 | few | CASSIESGLAKNIQYF | TGTGCCAGTAGTATAGAAAGTGGATTAGCCAAAAACATTCAGTACTTC
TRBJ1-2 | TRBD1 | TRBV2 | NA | CASRGGQGNYGYTF | TGTGCCAGCAGGGGAGGACAGGGCAACTATGGCTACACCTTC
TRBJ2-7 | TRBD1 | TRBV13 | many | CASNWDRGTYEQYF | TGTGCCAGCAACTGGGACAGGGGAACGTACGAGCAGTACTTC
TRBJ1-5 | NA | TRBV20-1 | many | CSAKGGGGRDQPQHF | TGCAGTGCTAAGGGTGGGGGGGGGCGCGATCAGCCCCAGCATTTT
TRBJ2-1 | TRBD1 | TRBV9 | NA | CASSAGQNYEQFF | TGTGCCAGCAGCGCGGGACAGAACTACGAGCAGTTCTTC
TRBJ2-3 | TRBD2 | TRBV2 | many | CASSEGVSGRTDTQYF | TGTGCCAGCAGTGAAGGCGTTAGCGGGAGGACAGATACGCAGTATTTT
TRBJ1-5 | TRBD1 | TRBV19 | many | CASRKTGDAQPQHF | TGTGCCAGTAGGAAGACAGGGGACGCACAGCCCCAGCATTTT
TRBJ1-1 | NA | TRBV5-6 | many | CASSRGQPEAFF | TGTGCCAGCAGCAGAGGACAGCCTGAAGCTTTCTTT